The T cell receptor (beta chain) described here comes from a study of vaccination and CD4 T cells after COVID-19. Study summary: In culture, cells were exposed to overlapping spike peptides from SARS-CoV-2, HCoV-NL63, HCoV-OC43 and HCoV-229E.

Cultured CD4+ T cells had their DNA profiled by the Oncomine TCR Beta short-read assay. Someone extracted genomic DNA from cultured CD4+ T cells. TCRdb processed the PCR reads anew with MiXCR; each CDR3 protein has one entry. Found here are roughly 16,000 distinct CDR3 sequences, approximately 54% of them singletons; the top ten hold 11%. To note about this clonotype: The antigen is not known.

Treatment noted: roughly 10-day PBMC culture with coronavirus spike peptide pools or control peptides (ViraFEST assay). TCR sequencing followed the expansion of antigen-specific T cells with peptide pools in ViraFEST. CDR3 length equals 15 residues. With V trimmed by 6 bases and J by 4 bases, 5 bases remained unmatched. Germline values: CDR1 MNHNS, CDR2 SASEGT. The V call is TRBV6-1, the J call TRBJ2-2, with 10 bases identical to TRBD1. This clonotype was obtained from a human donor who had recovered from COVID-19. The material sequenced was CD4+ T cells from blood, cultured in vitro. CDR3 in DNA: TGTGCCAGCAGACCCGGGACAGGGGTCACCGGGGAGCTGTTTTTT. Protein product: CASRPGTGVTGELFF.